This T cell receptor (beta chain) was sequenced in a study of T-cell memory formation after mild COVID-19. Using its own MiXCR run on the 5' RACE reads, TCRdb lists one record per CDR3 protein. This table has fewer than 650,000 distinct CDR3 sequences, roughly 17% appearing once. Trimming took 6 bases from V and 4 from J, leaving 18 bases between them. This CDR3 is 15 amino acids long. Germline V gives CDR1 MNHEY, CDR2 SVGEGT. The genes are TRBV6-2 or TRBV6-3 and TRBJ1-2, with a tentative D call TRBD1 (6 bases). The sequenced sample was PBMCs or a T cell subset sorted from them (not recorded which). The sequence came from an adult woman who had mild COVID-19 (a few samples of this study predate the infection). Cell type and time point are not known. CDR3 DNA sequence: TGTGCCAGCAGCGACAGGTCTCATAGAACCTATGGCTACACCTTC. Translated, it gives CASSDRSHRTYGYTF.